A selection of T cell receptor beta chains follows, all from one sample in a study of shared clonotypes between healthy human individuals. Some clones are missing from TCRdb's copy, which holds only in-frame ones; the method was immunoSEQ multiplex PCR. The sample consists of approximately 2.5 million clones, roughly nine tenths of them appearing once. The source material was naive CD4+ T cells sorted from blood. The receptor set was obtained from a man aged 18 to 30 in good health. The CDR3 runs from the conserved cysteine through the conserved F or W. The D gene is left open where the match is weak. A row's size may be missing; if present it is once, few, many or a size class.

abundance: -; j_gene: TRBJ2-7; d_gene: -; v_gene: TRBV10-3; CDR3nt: TGTGCCATCAGTGGTACAGGAGCCTACGAGCAGTACTTC; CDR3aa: CAISGTGAYEQYF
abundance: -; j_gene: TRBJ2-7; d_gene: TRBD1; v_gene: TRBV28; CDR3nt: TGTGCCAGCAGTTTGGGACAGGGGCGAATGCAGTACTTC; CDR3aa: CASSLGQGRMQYF
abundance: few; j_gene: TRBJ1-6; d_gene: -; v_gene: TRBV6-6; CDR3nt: TGTGCCAGCAGTTATATGGAGAATTCACCCCTCCACTTT; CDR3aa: CASSYMENSPLHF
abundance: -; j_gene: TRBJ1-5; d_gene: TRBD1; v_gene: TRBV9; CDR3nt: TGTGCCAGCAGCGTAGAGGGACAGCACCATCAGCCCCAGCATTTT; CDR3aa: CASSVEGQHHQPQHF
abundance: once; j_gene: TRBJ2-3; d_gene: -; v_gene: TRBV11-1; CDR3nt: TGTGCCAGCGTCAAAGGGGGGTCGGATACGCAGTATTTT; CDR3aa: CASVKGGSDTQYF
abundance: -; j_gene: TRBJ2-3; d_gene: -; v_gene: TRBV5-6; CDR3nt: TGTGCCAGCACCCTTGGTGCAGACCGCACAGATACGCAGTATTTT; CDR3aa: CASTLGADRTDTQYF
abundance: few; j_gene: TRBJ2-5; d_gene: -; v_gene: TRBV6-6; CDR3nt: TGTGCCAGCAGTTACTCGATGGAGACCCAGTACTTC; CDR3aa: CASSYSMETQYF
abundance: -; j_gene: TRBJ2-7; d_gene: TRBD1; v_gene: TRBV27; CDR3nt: TGTGCCAGCAGTTTATCCGGACAGGTTCCCTACGAGCAGTACTTC; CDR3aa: CASSLSGQVPYEQYF
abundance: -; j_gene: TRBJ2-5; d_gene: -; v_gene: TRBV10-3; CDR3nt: TGTGCCATCAGCCAACGGGAGACCCAGTACTTC; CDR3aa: CAISQRETQYF
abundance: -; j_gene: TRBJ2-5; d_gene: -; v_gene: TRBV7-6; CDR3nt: TGTGCCAGCAGCCCCCTAGCGATGACCCAAGAGACCCAGTACTTC; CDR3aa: CASSPLAMTQETQYF
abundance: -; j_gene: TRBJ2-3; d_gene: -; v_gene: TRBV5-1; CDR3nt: TGCGCCAGCAGCTTTGAGGCGAGCACAGATACGCAGTATTTT; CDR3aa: CASSFEASTDTQYF
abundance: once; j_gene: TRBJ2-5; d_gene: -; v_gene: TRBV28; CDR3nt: TGTGCCAGCATAGAACAGGGCGGAGAGACCCAGTACTTC; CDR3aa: CASIEQGGETQYF
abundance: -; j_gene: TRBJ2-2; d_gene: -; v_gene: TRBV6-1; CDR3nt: TGTGCCAGCAGTGAACAGAGGTGGTCCGGGGAGCTGTTTTTT; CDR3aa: CASSEQRWSGELFF
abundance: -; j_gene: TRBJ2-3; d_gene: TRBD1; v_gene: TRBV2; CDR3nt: TGTGCCAGCAGTCAAGGGACAGCGACAGATACGCAGTATTTT; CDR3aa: CASSQGTATDTQYF
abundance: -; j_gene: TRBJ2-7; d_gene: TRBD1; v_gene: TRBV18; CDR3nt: TGTGCCAGCTCACCCCGACAGGGTATCTCCTACGAGCAGTACTTC; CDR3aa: CASSPRQGISYEQYF
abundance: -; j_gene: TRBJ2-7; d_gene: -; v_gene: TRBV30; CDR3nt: TGTGCCTGGAGTGCGGGTTCTCTTGGCGAGCAGTACTTC; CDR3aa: CAWSAGSLGEQYF
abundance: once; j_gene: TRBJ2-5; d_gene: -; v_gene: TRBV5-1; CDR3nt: TGCGCCAGCAGCTTGGCTTGGGGCTTCCAAGAGACCCAGTACTTC; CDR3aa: CASSLAWGFQETQYF
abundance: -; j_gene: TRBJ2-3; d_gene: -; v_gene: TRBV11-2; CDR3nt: TGTGCCAGCAGCTTAGGACCCGGGGTCGATACGCAGTATTTT; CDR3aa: CASSLGPGVDTQYF
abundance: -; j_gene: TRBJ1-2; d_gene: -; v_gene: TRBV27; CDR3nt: TGTGCCAGCAGTCTAAAACAAGACTATGGCTACACCTTC; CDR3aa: CASSLKQDYGYTF
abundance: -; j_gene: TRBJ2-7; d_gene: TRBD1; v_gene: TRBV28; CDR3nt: TGTGCCAGCAGTCGCCCGGGACAGGGGGAATACGAGCAGTACTTC; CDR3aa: CASSRPGQGEYEQYF
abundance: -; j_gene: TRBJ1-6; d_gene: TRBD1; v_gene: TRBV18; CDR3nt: TGTGCCAGCTCAATTCCGCAGGGGGCCCTGATCTTT; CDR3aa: CASSIPQGALIF
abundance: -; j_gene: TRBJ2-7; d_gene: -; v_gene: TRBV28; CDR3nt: TGTGCCAGCGGGGCAGTAGGGCATGGGTACGAGCAGTACTTC; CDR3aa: CASGAVGHGYEQYF
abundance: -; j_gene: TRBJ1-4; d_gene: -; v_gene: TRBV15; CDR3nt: TGTGCCACCAGCAGCGCAGATCTGGGTAATGAAAAACTGTTTTTT; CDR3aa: CATSSADLGNEKLFF
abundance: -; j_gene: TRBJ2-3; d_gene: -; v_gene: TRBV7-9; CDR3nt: TGTGCCAGCAGCTTAGAGGGCAGGAGCACAGATACGCAGTATTTT; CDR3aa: CASSLEGRSTDTQYF
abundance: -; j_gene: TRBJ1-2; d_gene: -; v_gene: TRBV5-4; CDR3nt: TGTGCCAGCAGCTCCGCGGTGAGCAACGGCTACACCTTC; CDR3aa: CASSSAVSNGYTF
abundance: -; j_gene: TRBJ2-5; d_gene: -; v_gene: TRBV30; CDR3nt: TGTGCCTGGAATTTGGCAGGGGTGCAAGAGACCCAGTACTTC; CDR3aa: CAWNLAGVQETQYF